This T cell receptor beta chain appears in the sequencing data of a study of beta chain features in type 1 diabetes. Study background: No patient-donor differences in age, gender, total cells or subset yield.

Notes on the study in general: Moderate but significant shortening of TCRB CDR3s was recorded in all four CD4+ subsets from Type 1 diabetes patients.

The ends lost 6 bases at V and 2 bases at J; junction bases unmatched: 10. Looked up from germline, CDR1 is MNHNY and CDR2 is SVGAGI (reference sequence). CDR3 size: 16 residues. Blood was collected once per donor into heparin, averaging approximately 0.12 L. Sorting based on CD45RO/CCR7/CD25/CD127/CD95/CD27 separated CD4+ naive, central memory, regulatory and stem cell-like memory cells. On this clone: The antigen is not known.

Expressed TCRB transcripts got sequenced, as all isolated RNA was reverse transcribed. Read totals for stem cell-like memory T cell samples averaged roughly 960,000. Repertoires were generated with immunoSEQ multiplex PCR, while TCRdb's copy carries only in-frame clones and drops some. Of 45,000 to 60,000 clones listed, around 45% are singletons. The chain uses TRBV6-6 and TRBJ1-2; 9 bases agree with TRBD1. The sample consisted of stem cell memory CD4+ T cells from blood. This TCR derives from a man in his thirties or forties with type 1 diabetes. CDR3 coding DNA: TGTGCCAGCAGCCTCGCCGGGACAGGGTTAAACTATGGCTACACCTTC. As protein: CASSLAGTGLNYGYTF.